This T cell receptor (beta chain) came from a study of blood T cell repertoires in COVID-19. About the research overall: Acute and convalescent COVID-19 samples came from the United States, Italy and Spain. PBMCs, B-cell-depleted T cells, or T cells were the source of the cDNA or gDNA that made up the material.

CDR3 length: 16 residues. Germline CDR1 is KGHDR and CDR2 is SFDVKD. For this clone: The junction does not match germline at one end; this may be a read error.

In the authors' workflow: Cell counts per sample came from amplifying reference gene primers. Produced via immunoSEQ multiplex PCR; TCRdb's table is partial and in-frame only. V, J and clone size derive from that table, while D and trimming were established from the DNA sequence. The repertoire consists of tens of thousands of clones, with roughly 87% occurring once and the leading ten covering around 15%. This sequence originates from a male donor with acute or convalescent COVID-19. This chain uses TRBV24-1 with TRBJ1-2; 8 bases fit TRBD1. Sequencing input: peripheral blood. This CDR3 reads CATSDTRTGFLHGHTF. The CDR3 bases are TGTGCCACCAGTGATACTAGGACAGGGTTCCTCCATGGCCACACCTTC.